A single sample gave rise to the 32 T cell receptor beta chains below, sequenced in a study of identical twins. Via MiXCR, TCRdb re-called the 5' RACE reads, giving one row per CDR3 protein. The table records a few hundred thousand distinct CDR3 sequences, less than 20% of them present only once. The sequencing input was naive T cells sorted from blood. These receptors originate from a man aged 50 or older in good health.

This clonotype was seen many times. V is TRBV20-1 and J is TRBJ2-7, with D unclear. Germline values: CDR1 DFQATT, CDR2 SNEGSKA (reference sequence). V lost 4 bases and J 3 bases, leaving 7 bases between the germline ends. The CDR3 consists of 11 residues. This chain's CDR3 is CSANSYYEQYF. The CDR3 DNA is TGCAGTGCTAATAGCTACTACGAGCAGTACTTC.

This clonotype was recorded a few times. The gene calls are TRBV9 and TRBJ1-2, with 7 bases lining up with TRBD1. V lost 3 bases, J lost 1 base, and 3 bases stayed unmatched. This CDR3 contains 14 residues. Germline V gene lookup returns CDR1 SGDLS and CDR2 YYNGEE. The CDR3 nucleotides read TGTGCCAGCAGCGCAACAGGGGTTAACTATGGCTACACCTTC. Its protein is CASSATGVNYGYTF.

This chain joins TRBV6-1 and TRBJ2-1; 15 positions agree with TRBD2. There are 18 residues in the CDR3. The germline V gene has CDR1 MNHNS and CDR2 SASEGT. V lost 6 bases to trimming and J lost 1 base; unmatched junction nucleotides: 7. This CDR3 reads CASRRTSGGARSYNEQFF. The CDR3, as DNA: TGTGCCAGCAGACGGACTAGCGGGGGGGCCCGTTCCTACAATGAGCAGTTCTTC.

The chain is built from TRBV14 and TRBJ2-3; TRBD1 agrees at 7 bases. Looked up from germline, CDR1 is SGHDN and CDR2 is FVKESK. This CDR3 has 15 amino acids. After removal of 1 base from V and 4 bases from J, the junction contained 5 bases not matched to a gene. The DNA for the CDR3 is TGTGCCAGCAGCCAAGTAGGGGGCACCGCAGATACGCAGTATTTT. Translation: CASSQVGGTADTQYF.

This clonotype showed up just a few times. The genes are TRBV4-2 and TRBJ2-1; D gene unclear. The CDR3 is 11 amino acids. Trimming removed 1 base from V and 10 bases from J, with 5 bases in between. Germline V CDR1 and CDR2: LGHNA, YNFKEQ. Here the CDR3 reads CASSQAREQFF. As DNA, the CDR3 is TGTGCCAGCAGCCAAGCCCGAGAGCAGTTCTTC.

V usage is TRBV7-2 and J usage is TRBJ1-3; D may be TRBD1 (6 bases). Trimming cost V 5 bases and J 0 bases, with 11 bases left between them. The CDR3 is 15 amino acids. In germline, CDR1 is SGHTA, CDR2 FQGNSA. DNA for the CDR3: TGTGCCAGCAGCCCCGGACAGCTCTCTGGAAACACCATATATTTT. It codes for CASSPGQLSGNTIYF.

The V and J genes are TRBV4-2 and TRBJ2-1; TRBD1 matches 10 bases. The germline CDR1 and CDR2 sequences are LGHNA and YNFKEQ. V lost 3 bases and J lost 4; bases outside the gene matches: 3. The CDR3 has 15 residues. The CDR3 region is CASSQGQGTYNEQFF. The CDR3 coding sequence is TGTGCCAGCAGCCAGGGACAGGGGACTTACAATGAGCAGTTCTTC.

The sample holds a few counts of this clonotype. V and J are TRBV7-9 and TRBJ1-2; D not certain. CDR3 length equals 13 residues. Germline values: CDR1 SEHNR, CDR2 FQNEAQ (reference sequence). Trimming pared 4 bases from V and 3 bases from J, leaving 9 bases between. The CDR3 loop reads CASSSRVHYGYTF. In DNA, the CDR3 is TGTGCCAGCAGCTCTAGGGTGCACTATGGCTACACCTTC.

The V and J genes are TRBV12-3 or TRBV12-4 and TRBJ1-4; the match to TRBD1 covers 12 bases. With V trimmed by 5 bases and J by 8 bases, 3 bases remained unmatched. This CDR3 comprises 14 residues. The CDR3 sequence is CASSRDRGREKLFF. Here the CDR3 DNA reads TGTGCCAGCAGTCGGGACAGGGGGCGGGAAAAACTGTTTTTT.

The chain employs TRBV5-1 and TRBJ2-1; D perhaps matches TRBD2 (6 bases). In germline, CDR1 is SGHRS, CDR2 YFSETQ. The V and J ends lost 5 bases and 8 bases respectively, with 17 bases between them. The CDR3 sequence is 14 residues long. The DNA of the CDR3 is TGCGCCAGCAGTTGGGGGGTTCTCATGGATGAGCAGTTCTTC. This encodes CASSWGVLMDEQFF.

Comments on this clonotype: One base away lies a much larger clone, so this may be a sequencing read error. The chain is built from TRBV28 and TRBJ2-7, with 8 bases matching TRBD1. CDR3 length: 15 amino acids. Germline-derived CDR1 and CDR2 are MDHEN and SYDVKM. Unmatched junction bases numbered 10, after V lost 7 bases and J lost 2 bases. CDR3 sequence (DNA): TGTGCCAGCAATGCCAGGGGGCAGGGGCCCTACGAGCAGTACTTC. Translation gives CASNARGQGPYEQYF.

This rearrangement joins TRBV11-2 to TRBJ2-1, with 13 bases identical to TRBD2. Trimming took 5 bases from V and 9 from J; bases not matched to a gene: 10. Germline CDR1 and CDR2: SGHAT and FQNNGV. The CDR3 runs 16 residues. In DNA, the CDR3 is TGTGCCAGCAGCCAAGGACTAGCGGGAGAATATGGTGAGCAGTTCTTC. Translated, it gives CASSQGLAGEYGEQFF. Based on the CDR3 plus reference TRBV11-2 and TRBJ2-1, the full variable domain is EAGVAQSPRYKIIEKRQSVAFWCNPISGHATLYWYQQILGQGPKLLIQFQNNGVVDDSQLPKDRFSAERLKGVDSTLKIQPAKLEDSAVYLCASSQGLAGEYGEQFFGPGTRLTVL.

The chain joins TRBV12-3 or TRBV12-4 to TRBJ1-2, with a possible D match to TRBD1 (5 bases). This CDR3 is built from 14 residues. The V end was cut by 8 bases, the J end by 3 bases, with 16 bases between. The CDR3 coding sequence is TGTGCCAGCCTCCGTTCCCCAGGGCACTATGGCTACACCTTC. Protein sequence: CASLRSPGHYGYTF.

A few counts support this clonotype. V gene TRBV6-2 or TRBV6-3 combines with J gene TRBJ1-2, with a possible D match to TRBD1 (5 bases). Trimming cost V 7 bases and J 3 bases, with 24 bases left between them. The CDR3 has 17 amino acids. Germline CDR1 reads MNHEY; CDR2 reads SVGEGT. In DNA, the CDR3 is TGTGCCAGCACCGACATCGTTCGGGGGAGTTTCGACTATGGCTACACCTTC. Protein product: CASTDIVRGSFDYGYTF.

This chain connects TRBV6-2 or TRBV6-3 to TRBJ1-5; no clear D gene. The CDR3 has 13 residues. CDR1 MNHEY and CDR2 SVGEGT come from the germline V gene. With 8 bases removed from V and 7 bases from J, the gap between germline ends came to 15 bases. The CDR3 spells CASGQSKGQPQHF. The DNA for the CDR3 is TGTGCCAGCGGCCAGTCAAAGGGACAGCCCCAGCATTTT.

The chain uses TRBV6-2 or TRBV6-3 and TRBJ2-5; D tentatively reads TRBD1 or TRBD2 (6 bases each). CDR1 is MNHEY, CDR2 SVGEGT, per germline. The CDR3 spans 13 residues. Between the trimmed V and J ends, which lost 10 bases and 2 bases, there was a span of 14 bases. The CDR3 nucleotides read TGTGCCACCACCCAGGGGACTCAAGAGACCCAGTACTTC. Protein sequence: CATTQGTQETQYF.

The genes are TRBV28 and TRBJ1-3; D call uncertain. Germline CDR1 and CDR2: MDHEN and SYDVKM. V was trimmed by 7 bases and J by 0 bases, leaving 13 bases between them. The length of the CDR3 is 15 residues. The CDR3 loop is CASTIHTASGNTIYF. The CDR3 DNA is TGTGCCAGCACCATCCATACAGCCTCTGGAAACACCATATATTTT.

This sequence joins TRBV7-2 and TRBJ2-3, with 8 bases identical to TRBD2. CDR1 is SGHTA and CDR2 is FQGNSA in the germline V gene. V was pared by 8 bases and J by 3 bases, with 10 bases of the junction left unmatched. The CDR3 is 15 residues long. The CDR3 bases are TGTGCCAGCCCCTCACTCGGCGGGGGGACAGATACGCAGTATTTT. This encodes CASPSLGGGTDTQYF.

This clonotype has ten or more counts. CDR3 DNA: TGTGCCAGCAGCGTAGGAATACTAGCGGGGGTGTCCTACAATGAGCAGTTCTTC. Protein sequence: CASSVGILAGVSYNEQFF. The chain has TRBV9 and TRBJ2-1; 11 nucleotides agree with TRBD2. V shed 0 bases, J shed 1 base, and the junction held 6 bases outside the gene matches. Per germline, CDR1 SGDLS and CDR2 YYNGEE. CDR3 length: 18 amino acids.

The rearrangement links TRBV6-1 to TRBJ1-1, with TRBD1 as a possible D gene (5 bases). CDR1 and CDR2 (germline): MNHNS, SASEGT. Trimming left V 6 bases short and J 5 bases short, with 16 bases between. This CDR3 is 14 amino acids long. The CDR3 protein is CASRPGTHRTEAFF. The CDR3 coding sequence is TGTGCCAGCAGGCCGGGGACCCACCGGACTGAAGCTTTCTTT.

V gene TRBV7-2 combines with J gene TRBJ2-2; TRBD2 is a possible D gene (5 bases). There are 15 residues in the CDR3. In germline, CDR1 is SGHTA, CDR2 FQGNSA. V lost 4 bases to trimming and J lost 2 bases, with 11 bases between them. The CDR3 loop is CASSSSGINTGELFF. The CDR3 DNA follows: TGTGCCAGCAGCTCTTCCGGGATAAACACCGGGGAGCTGTTTTTT.

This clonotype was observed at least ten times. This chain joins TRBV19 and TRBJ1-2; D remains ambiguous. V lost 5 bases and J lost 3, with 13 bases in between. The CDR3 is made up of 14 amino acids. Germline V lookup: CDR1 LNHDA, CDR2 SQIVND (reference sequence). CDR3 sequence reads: CASSLAGEHYGYTF. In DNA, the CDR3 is TGTGCCAGTAGTCTGGCTGGGGAGCACTATGGCTACACCTTC. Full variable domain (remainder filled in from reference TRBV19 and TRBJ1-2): DGGITQSPKYLFRKEGQNVTLSCEQNLNHDAMYWYRQDPGQGLRLIYYSQIVNDFQKGDIAEGYSVSREKKESFPLTVTSAQKNPTAFYLCASSLAGEHYGYTFGSGTRLTVV.

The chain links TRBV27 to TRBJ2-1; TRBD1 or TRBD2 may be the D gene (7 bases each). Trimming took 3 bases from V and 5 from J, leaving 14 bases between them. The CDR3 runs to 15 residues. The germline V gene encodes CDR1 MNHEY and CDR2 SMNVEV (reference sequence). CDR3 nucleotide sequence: TGTGCCAGCAGTTTGACGGCAGGGGGGGACAATGAGCAGTTCTTC. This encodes CASSLTAGGDNEQFF.

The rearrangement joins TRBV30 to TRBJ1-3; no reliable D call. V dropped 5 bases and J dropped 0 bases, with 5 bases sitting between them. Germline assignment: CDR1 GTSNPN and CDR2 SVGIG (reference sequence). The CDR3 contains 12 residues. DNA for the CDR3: TGTGCCTGGCCGTCCTCTGGAAACACCATATATTTT. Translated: CAWPSSGNTIYF.

The CDR3 loop reads CASSLRGGRYYEQYF. The CDR3 coding sequence is TGTGCCAGCAGCTTACGAGGCGGGAGATACTACGAGCAGTACTTC. The genes are TRBV13 and TRBJ2-7; the match to TRBD2 covers 7 bases. The germline CDR1 and CDR2 sequences are PRHDT and FYEKMQ (reference sequence). Losses at the gene ends were 2 bases for V and 3 bases for J; bases not matched to a gene: 7. The CDR3 has 15 residues.

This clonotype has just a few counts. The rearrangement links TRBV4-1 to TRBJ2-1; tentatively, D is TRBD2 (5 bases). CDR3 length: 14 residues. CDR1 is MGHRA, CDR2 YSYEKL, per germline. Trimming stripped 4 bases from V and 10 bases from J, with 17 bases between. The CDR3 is CASSPETSGREQFF. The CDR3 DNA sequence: TGCGCCAGCAGCCCCGAGACAAGCGGCCGCGAGCAGTTCTTC.

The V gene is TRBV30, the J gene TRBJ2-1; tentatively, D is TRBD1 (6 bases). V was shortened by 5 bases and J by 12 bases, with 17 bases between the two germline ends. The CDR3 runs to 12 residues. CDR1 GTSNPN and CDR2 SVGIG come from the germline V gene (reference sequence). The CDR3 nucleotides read TGTGCCTGGGTGGCATTTGGGGGCGGGCAGTTCTTC. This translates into CAWVAFGGGQFF.

The CDR3 spells CASSEAYQSYEQYF. In nucleotides, the CDR3 is TGTGCCAGCAGTGAAGCGTACCAATCCTACGAGCAGTACTTC. The chain is built from TRBV2 and TRBJ2-7; D ambiguous. Germline CDR1 SNHLY, CDR2 FYNNEI. Between the trimmed V and J ends, which lost 0 bases and 1 base, there was a span of 7 bases. This CDR3 spans 14 amino acids. Full variable domain (outside the CDR3, taken from reference TRBV2 and TRBJ2-7): EPEVTQTPSHQVTQMGQEVILRCVPISNHLYFYWYRQILGQKVEFLVSFYNNEISEKSEIFDDQFSVERPDGSNFTLKIRSTKLEDSAMYFCASSEAYQSYEQYFGPGTRLTVT.

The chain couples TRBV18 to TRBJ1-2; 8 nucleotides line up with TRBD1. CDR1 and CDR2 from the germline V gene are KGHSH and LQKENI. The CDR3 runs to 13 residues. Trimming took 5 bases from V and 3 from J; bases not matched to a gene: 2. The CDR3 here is CASSSGQDYGYTF. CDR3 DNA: TGTGCCAGCTCATCGGGACAGGACTATGGCTACACCTTC.

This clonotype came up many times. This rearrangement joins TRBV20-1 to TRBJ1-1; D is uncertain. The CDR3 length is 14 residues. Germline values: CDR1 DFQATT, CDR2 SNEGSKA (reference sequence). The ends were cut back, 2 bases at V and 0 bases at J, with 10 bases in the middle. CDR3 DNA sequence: TGCAGTGCTAGATTTGCCCTCATGAACACTGAAGCTTTCTTT. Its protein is CSARFALMNTEAFF.

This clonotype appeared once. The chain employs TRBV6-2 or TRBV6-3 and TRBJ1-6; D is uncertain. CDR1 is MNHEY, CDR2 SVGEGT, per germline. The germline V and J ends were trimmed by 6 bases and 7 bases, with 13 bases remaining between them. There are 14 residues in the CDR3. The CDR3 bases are TGTGCCAGCAGCTCCCGGACGGTAAATTCACCCCTCCACTTT. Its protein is CASSSRTVNSPLHF.

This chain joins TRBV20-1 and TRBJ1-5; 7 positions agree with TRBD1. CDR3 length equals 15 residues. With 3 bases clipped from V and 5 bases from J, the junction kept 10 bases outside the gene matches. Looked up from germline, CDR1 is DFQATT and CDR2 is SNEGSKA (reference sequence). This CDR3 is CSASRSDRAHQPQHF. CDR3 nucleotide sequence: TGCAGTGCTAGTAGGTCCGACAGGGCCCATCAGCCCCAGCATTTT.